A selection of T cell receptor beta chains follows, all from one sample in a study of cytomegalovirus exposure and HLA in healthy donors. TCRdb's table, derived via immunoSEQ multiplex PCR, lists solely in-frame clones and lacks some. The table includes about 65,000 clones, 92% detected once. The specimen sequenced was PBMCs. These receptors all come from a young woman in good health and CMV-seronegative. Both conserved end residues are trimmed from each CDR3. Fields, in order: J gene, V gene, CDR3 protein.

J: TRBJ2-3
V: TRBV9
CDR3: ASSVGEWGGGAVTDTQY

J: TRBJ1-4
V: TRBV5-1
CDR3: ASSKEATNEKLF

J: TRBJ2-1
V: TRBV21-1
CDR3: ASSKGTSGRGVTYNEQF

J: TRBJ2-7
V: TRBV28
CDR3: ASSLRQNEQY

J: TRBJ2-2
V: TRBV7-2
CDR3: ASSLTAGGTAGELF

J: TRBJ2-3
V: TRBV5-1
CDR3: ASSLDRKRSTDTQY

J: TRBJ2-1
V: TRBV4-1
CDR3: ASSQEKAVIAVDEQF

J: TRBJ1-5
V: TRBV28
CDR3: ASSWTDGSQPQH

J: TRBJ2-5
V: TRBV5-1
CDR3: ASSREAGMKETQY

J: TRBJ1-2
V: TRBV7-9
CDR3: ASSRIGHIIYGYT

J: TRBJ2-7
V: TRBV14
CDR3: ASSNHPGQGVYEQY

J: TRBJ1-2
V: TRBV4-1
CDR3: ASSQVSGARGYT

J: TRBJ1-3
V: TRBV11-2
CDR3: ASSPGTASGNTIY

J: TRBJ2-1
V: TRBV28
CDR3: ASTLLGGTGVNNEQF

J: TRBJ1-2
V: TRBV28
CDR3: ASSFDRGSGYT

J: TRBJ2-3
V: TRBV5-1
CDR3: ASSLVGTGSTDTQY

J: TRBJ2-6
V: TRBV4-2
CDR3: ASSHPEGQGFSGANVLT

J: TRBJ2-1
V: TRBV9
CDR3: ASDPVGGNEQF

J: TRBJ2-2
V: TRBV19
CDR3: ASSEGQNTGELF

J: TRBJ1-1
V: TRBV7-8
CDR3: ASSLAVGGTEAF

J: TRBJ2-1
V: TRBV6-5
CDR3: ASSLAGGEHEQF

J: TRBJ1-5
V: TRBV19
CDR3: ASSVRWPDSREH

J: TRBJ2-2
V: TRBV27
CDR3: ASSFSGAGGELF

J: TRBJ1-1
V: TRBV10-1
CDR3: ASSDGTPNTEAF

J: TRBJ1-5
V: TRBV10-3
CDR3: AISEGVQGQPQH

J: TRBJ2-1
V: TRBV5-1
CDR3: ASSLSYNEQF

J: TRBJ1-2
V: TRBV6-1
CDR3: ASSEEPGGRSNYGYT

J: TRBJ2-2
V: TRBV9
CDR3: ASRGTSDTGELF

J: TRBJ2-6
V: TRBV4-2
CDR3: ASSQDQGTADSGANVLT